The present T cell receptor (beta chain) was sequenced within a study of blood T cell repertoires in COVID-19. V gave up 4 bases and J gave up 7 bases, with 17 bases separating them. CDR1 is MNHEY, CDR2 SVGEGT, per germline. This CDR3 contains 15 residues. Sequencing was performed with immunoSEQ multiplex PCR; in TCRdb, only in-frame clones are kept and a portion is missing. Of 120,000 or so clones detected, about 79% appear once; the ten largest clones hold approximately 4.9%. Material: peripheral blood. The rearrangement links TRBV6-2 or TRBV6-3 to TRBJ1-5, with D possibly being TRBD1 (6 bases). The source is a woman between 65 and 79 years old with acute or convalescent COVID-19. CDR3 sequence: CASSFGGQGIQPQHF. The CDR3 DNA sequence: TGTGCCAGCAGTTTCGGCGGGCAGGGGATACAGCCCCAGCATTTT.